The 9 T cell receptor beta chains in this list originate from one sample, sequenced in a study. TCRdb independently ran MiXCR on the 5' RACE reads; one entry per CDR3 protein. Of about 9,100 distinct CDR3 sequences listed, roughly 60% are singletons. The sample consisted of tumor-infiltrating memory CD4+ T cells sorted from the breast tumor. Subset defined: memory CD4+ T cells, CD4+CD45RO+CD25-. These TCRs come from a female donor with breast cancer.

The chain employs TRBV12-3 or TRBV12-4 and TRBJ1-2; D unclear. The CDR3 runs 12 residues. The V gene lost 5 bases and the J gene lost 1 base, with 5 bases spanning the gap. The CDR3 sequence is CASSAHNYGYTF. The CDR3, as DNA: TGTGCCAGCAGTGCGCATAACTATGGCTACACCTTC.

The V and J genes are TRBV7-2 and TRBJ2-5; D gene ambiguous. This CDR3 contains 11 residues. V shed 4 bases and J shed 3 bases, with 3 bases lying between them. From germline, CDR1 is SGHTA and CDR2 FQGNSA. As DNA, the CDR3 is TGTGCCAGCAGCTCCGAAGAGACCCAGTACTTC. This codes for CASSSEETQYF. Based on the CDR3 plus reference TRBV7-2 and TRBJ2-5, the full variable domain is GAGVSQSPSNKVTEKGKDVELRCDPISGHTALYWYRQSLGQGLEFLIYFQGNSAPDKSGLPSDRFSAERTGGSVSTLTIQRTQQEDSAVYLCASSSEETQYFGPGTRLLVL.

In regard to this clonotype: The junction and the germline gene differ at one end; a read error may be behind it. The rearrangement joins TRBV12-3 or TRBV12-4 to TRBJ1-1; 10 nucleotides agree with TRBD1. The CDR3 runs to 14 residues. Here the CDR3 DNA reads TGTGCCAGCAGTTTGACAGGGGGCGCGACTGAAGCTTCCTTT. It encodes CASSLTGGATEASF.

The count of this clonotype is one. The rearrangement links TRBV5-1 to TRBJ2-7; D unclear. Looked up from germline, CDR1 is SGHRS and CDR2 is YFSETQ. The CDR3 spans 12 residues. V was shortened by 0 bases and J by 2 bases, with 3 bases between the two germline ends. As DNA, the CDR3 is TGCGCCAGCAGCTTGGACACCTACGAGCAGTACTTC. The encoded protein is CASSLDTYEQYF.

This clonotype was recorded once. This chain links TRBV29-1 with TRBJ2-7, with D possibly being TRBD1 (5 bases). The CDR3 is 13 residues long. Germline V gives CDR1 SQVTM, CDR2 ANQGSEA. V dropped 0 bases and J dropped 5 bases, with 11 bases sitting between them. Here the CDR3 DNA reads TGCAGCGTTGAAGATCAGGGTTCCCACGAGCAGTACTTC. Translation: CSVEDQGSHEQYF.

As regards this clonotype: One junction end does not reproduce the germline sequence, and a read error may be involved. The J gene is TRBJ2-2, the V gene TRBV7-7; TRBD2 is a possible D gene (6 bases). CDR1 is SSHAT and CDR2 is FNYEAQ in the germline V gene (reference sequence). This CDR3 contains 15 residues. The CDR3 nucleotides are TGTGCTAGCAGCTCGCGGGACGGCAACACCGGGGAGCTGTTTTTT. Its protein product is CASSSRDGNTGELFF.

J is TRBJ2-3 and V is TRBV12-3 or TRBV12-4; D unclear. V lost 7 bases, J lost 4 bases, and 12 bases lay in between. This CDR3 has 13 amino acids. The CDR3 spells CASTSTGPDTQYF. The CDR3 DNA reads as TGTGCCAGCACCTCCACCGGGCCAGATACGCAGTATTTT.

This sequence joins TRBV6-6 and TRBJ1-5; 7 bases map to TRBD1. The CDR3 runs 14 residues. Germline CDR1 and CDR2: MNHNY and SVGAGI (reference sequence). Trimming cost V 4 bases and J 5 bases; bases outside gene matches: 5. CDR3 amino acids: CASSLGGSDQPQHF. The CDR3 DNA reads TGTGCCAGCAGTTTAGGGGGCAGCGATCAGCCCCAGCATTTT.

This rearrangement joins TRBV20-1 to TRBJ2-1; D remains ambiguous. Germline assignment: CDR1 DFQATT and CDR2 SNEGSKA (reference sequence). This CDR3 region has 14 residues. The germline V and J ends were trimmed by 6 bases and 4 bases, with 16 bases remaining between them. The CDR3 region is CSARYTRVYNEQFF. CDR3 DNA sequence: TGCAGTGCCAGGTACACCCGGGTGTACAATGAGCAGTTCTTC.